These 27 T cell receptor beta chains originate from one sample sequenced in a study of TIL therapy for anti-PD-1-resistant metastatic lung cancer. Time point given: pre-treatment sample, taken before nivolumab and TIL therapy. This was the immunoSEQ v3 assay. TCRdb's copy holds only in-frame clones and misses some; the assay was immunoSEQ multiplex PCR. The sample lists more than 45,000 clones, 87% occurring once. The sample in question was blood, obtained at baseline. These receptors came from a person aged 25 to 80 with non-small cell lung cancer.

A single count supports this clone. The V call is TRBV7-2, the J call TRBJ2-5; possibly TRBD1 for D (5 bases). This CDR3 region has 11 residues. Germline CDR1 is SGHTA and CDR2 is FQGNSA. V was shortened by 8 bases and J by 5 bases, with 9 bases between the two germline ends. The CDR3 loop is CASRPGETQYF. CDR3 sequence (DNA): TGTGCCAGCCGCCCAGGGGAGACCCAGTACTTC.

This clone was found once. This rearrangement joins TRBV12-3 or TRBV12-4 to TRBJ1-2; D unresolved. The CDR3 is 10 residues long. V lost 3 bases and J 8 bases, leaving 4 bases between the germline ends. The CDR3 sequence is CASSLRGYTF. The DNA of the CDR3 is TGTGCCAGCAGTTTGAGAGGCTACACCTTC.

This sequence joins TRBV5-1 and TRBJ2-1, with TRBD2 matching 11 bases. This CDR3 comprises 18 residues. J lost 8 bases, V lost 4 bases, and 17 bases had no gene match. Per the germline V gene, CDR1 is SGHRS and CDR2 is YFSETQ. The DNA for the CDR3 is TGCGCCAGCAGCCTAGGACTAGCGGGTAGTCTCGTCTCTTATGAGCAGTTCTTC. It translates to CASSLGLAGSLVSYEQFF.

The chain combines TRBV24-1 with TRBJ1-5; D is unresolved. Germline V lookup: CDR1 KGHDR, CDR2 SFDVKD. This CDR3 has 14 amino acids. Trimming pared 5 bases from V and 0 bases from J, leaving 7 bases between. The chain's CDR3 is CATSGWTSNQPQHF. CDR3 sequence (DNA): TGTGCCACCAGTGGCTGGACTAGCAATCAGCCCCAGCATTTT.

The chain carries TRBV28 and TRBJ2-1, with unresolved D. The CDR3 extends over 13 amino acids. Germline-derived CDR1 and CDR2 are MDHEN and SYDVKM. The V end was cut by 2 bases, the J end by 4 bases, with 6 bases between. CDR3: CASSLRGYNEQFF. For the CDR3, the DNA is TGTGCCAGCAGTTTAAGAGGTTACAATGAGCAGTTCTTC.

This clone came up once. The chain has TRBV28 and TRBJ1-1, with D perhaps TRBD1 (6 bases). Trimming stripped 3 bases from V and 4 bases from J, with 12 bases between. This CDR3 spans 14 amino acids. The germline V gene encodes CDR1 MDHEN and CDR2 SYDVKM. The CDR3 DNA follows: TGTGCCAGCAGTTTCGCCGACAGGCGCACTGAAGCTTTCTTT. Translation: CASSFADRRTEAFF. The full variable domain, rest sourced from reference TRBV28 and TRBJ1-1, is DVKVTQSSRYLVKRTGEKVFLECVQDMDHENMFWYRQDPGLGLRLIYFSYDVKMKEKGDIPEGYSVSREKKERFSLILESASTNQTSMYLCASSFADRRTEAFFGQGTRLTVV.

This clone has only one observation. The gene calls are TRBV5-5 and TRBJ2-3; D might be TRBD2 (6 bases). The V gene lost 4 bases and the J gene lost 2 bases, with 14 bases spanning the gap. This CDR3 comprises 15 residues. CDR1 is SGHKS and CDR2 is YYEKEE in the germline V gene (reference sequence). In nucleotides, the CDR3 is TGTGCCAGCAGCGACCGGGAGCTCACCACAGATACGCAGTATTTT. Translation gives CASSDRELTTDTQYF.

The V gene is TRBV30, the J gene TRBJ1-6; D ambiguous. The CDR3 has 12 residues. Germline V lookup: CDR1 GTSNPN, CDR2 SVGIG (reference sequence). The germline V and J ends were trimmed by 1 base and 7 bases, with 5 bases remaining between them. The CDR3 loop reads CAWSGPNSPLHF. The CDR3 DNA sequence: TGTGCCTGGAGTGGGCCGAATTCACCCCTCCACTTT.

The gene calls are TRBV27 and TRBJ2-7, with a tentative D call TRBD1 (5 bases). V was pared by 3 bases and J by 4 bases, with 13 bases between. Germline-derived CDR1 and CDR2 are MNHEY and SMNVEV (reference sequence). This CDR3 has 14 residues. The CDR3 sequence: CASSFSRRGYEQYF. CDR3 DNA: TGTGCCAGCAGTTTTTCCCGAAGGGGTTACGAGCAGTACTTC.

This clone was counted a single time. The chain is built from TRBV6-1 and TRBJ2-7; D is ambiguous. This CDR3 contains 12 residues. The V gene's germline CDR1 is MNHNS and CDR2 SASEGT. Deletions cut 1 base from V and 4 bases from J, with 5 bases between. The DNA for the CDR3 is TGTGCCAGCAGTGAAGTTGGGTACGAGCAGTACTTC. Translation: CASSEVGYEQYF.

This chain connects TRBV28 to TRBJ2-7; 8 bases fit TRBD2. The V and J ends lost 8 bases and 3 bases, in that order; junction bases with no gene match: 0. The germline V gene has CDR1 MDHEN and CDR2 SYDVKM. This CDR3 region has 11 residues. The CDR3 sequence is CASRGGYEQYF. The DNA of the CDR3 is TGTGCCAGCCGGGGGGGCTACGAGCAGTACTTC.

CDR3 in DNA: TGTGCCAGCAGGTACGGTTCCTACGAGCAGTACTTC. This sequence encodes CASRYGSYEQYF. This chain joins TRBV3-1 (or the pseudogene TRBV3-2) and TRBJ2-7; D is unclear. Germline V lookup: CDR1 LGHDT, CDR2 YNNKEL (reference sequence). V lost 6 bases and J 1 base, leaving 7 bases between the germline ends. This CDR3 is 12 amino acids long.

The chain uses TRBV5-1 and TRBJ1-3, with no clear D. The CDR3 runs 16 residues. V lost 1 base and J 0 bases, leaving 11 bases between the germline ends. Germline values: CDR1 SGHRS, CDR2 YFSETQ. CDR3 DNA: TGCGCCAGCAGCTTGATGTCGGGTTACTCTGGAAACACCATATATTTT. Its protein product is CASSLMSGYSGNTIYF.

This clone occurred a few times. CDR3 protein: CASSAGIGNTIYF. The CDR3 nucleotides are TGTGCCAGCAGCGCAGGGATCGGAAACACCATATATTTT. The rearrangement links TRBV6-1 to TRBJ1-3, with a tentative D call TRBD1 (5 bases). This CDR3 region has 13 residues. Trimming removed 6 bases from V and 4 bases from J, with 10 bases in between. Per the germline V gene, CDR1 is MNHNS and CDR2 is SASEGT.

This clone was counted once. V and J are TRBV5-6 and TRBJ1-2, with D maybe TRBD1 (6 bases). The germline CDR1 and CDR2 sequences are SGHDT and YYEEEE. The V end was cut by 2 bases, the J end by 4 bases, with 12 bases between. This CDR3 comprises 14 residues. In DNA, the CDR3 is TGTGCCAGCAGCTTTCAGGGGAAAAGCTATGGCTACACCTTC. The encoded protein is CASSFQGKSYGYTF.

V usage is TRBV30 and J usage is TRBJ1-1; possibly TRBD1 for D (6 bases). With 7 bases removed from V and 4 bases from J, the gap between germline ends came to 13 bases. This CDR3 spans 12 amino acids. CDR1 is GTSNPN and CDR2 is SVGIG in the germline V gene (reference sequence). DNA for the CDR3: TGTGCCTTCAGGGGATTAGGCACTGAAGCTTTCTTT. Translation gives CAFRGLGTEAFF.

CDR3: CASKAEGRTDTQYF. CDR3 in DNA: TGTGCCAGTAAGGCGGAGGGCCGCACAGATACGCAGTATTTT. The chain uses TRBV19 and TRBJ2-3; tentatively, D is TRBD2 (6 bases). CDR3 length: 14 residues. Germline CDR1 reads LNHDA; CDR2 reads SQIVND (reference sequence). V was trimmed by 7 bases and J by 1 base, leaving 12 bases between them.

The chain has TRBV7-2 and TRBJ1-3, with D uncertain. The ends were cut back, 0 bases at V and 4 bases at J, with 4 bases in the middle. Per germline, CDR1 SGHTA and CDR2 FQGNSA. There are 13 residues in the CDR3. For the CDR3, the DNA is TGTGCCAGCAGCTTAGCTTCCGGAAACACCATATATTTT. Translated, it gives CASSLASGNTIYF. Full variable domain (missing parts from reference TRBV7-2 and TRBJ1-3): GAGVSQSPSNKVTEKGKDVELRCDPISGHTALYWYRQSLGQGLEFLIYFQGNSAPDKSGLPSDRFSAERTGGSVSTLTIQRTQQEDSAVYLCASSLASGNTIYFGEGSWLTVV.

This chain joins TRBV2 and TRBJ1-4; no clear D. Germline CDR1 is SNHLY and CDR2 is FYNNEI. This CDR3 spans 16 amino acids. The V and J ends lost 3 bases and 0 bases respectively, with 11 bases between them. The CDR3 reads CASSDQDAATNEKLFF. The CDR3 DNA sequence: TGTGCCAGCAGTGACCAGGACGCAGCAACTAATGAAAAACTGTTTTTT.

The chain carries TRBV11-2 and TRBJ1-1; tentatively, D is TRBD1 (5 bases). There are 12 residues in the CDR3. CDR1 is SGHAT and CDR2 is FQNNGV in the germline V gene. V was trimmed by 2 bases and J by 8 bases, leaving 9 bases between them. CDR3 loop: CASSLTRDEAFF. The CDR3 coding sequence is TGTGCCAGCAGCTTAACTAGGGACGAAGCTTTCTTT.

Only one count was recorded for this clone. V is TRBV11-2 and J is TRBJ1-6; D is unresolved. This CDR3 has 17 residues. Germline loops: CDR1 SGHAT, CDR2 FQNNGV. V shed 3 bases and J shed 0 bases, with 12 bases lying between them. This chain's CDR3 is CASSFGGPSSYNSPLHF. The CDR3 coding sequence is TGTGCCAGCAGCTTCGGCGGCCCGAGCTCCTATAATTCACCCCTCCACTTT. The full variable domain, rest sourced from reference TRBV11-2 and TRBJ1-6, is EAGVAQSPRYKIIEKRQSVAFWCNPISGHATLYWYQQILGQGPKLLIQFQNNGVVDDSQLPKDRFSAERLKGVDSTLKIQPAKLEDSAVYLCASSFGGPSSYNSPLHFGNGTRLTVT.

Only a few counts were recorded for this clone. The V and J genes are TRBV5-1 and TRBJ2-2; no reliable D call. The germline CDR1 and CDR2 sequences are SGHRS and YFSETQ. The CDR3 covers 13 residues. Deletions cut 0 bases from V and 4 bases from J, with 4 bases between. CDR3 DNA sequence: TGCGCCAGCAGCTTGGGGCCCACCGGGGAGCTGTTTTTT. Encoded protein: CASSLGPTGELFF.

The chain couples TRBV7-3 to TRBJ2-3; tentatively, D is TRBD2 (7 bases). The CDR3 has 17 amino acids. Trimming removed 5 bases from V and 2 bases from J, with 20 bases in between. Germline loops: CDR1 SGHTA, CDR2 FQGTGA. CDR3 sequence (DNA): TGTGCCAGCAGCATAGGAGGGGGGGTCCCAAACACAGATACGCAGTATTTT. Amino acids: CASSIGGGVPNTDTQYF.

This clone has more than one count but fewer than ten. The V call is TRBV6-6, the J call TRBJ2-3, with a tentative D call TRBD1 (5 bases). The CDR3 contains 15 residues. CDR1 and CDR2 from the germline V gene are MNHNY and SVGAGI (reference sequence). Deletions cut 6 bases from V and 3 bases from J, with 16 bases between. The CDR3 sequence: CASSASGLQTDTQYF. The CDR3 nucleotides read TGTGCCAGCAGCGCTTCAGGGTTGCAAACAGATACGCAGTATTTT.

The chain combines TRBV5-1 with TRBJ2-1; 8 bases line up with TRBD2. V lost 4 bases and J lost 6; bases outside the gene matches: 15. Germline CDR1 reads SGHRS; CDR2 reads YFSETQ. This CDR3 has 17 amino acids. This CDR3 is CASSPLNSGLVVNEQFF. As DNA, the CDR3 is TGCGCCAGCAGCCCCCTGAATTCGGGACTAGTGGTCAATGAGCAGTTCTTC.

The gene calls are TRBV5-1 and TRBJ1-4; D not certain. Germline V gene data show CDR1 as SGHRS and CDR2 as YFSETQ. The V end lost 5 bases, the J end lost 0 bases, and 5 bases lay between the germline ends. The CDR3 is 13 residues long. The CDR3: CASSYATNEKLFF. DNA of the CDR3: TGCGCCAGCAGTTACGCAACTAATGAAAAACTGTTTTTT.

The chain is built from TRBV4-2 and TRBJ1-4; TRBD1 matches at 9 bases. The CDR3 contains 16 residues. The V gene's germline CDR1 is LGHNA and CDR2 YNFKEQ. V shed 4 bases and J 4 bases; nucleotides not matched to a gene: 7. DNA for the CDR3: TGTGCCAGCAGCCGAGGGCAGGGACAGGGTAATGAAAAACTGTTTTTT. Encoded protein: CASSRGQGQGNEKLFF.